This TCR beta chain was observed in a study of blood T cell repertoires in COVID-19. The repertoire was sequenced with immunoSEQ multiplex PCR; TCRdb's copy has only in-frame clones and lacks some. The table lists under 45,000 clones, 75% to 90% of them singletons. This clone was recorded a few times. Germline assignment: CDR1 WNHNN and CDR2 SYGVQD (reference sequence). The CDR3 runs to 14 residues. J gave up 5 bases and V 0 bases, and 1 base lay outside the gene matches. The sequenced sample was peripheral blood. The rearrangement joins TRBV10-1 to TRBJ2-7; 10 bases agree with TRBD2. The clonotype originates from a man between 60 and 70 years old with active COVID-19. The DNA of the CDR3 is TGCGCCAGCAGTGAGTCTAGCGGGAGGAACGAGCAGTACTTC. This codes for CASSESSGRNEQYF.